This TCR beta chain was sequenced in a study of blood T cell repertoires in COVID-19. The CDR3 runs 15 residues. From germline, CDR1 is MNHEY and CDR2 SMNVEV (reference sequence). Between the trimmed V and J ends, which lost 5 bases and 4 bases, there was a span of 15 bases. Assay: immunoSEQ multiplex PCR; the TCRdb copy retains only in-frame clones and omits some. The data show 280,000 or so clones, roughly 91% seen once. Everyone who took part was 18 to 89 years old, and they came from about two dozen US areas. Specimen: PBMCs or T cells enriched from blood (not recorded which). The TCR comes from a woman aged 45-60 years who had been exposed to COVID-19. The rearrangement uses TRBV27 and TRBJ2-1; D possibly corresponds to TRBD2 (5 bases). CDR3 in amino acids: CASSVDGMRYNEQFF. The CDR3 nucleotides are TGTGCCAGCAGTGTGGACGGGATGCGTTACAATGAGCAGTTCTTC.